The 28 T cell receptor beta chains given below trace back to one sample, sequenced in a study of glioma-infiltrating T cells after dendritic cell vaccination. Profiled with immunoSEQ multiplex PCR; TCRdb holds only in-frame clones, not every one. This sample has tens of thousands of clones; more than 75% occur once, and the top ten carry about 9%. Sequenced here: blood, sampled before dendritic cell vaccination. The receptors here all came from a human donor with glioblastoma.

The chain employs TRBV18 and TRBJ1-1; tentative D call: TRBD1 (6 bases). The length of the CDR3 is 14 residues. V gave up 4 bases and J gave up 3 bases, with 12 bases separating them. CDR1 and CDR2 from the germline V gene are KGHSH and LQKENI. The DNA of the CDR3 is TGTGCCAGCTCACTGGCGGACAGCTACACTGAAGCTTTCTTT. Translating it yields CASSLADSYTEAFF.

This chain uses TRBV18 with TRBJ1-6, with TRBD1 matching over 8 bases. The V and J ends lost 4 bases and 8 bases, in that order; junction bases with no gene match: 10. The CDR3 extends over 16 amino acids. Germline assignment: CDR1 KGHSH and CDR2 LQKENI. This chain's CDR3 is CASSRQGSGSYSPLHF. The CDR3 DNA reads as TGTGCCAGCTCACGACAGGGGTCGGGCTCGTATTCACCCCTCCACTTT.

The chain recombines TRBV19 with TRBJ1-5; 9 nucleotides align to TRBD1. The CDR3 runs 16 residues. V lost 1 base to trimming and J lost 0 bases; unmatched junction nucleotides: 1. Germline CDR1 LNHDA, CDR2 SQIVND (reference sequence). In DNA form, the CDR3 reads TGTGCCAGTAGTATAGGGGGACAGGGTAGCAATCAGCCCCAGCATTTT. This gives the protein CASSIGGQGSNQPQHF. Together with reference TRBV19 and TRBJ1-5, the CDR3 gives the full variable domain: DGGITQSPKYLFRKEGQNVTLSCEQNLNHDAMYWYRQDPGQGLRLIYYSQIVNDFQKGDIAEGYSVSREKKESFPLTVTSAQKNPTAFYLCASSIGGQGSNQPQHFGDGTRLSIL.

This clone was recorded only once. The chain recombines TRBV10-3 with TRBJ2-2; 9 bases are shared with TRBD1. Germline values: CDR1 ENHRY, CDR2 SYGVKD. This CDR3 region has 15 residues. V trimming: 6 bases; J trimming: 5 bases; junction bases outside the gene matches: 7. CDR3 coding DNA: TGTGCCATCAGCCCGGGGACAGGGTATACCGGGGAGCTGTTTTTT. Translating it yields CAISPGTGYTGELFF.

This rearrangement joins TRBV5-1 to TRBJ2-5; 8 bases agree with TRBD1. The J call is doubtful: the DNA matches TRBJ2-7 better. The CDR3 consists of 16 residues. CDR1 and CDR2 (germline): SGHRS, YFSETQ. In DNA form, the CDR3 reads TGCGCCAGCAGCTGGAGGGGGACAGGTTTAGCCCACGAGCAGTACTTC. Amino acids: CASSWRGTGLAHEQYF.

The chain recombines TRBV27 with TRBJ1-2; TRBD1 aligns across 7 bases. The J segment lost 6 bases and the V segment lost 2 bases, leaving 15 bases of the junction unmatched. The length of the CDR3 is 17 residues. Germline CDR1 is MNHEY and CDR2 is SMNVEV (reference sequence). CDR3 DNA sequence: TGTGCCAGCAGTTTAGGTGACAGGGAAATCGGGTTGGATGGCTACACCTTC. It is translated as CASSLGDREIGLDGYTF.

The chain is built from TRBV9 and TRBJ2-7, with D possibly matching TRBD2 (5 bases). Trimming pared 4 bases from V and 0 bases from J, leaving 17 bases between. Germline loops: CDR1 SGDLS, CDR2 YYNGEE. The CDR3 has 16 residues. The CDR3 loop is CASSPPEGRGSYEQYF. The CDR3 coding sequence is TGTGCCAGCAGCCCCCCTGAGGGCCGGGGCTCCTACGAGCAGTACTTC. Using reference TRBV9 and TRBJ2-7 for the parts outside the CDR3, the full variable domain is DSGVTQTPKHLITATGQRVTLRCSPRSGDLSVYWYQQSLDQGLQFLIQYYNGEERAKGNILERFSAQQFPDLHSELNLSSLELGDSALYFCASSPPEGRGSYEQYFGPGTRLTVT.

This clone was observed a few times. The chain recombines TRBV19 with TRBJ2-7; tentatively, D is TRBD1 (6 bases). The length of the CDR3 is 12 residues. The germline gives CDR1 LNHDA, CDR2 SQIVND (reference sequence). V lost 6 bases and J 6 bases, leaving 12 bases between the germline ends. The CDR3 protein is CASRTGMGEQYF. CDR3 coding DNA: TGTGCCAGTAGAACAGGGATGGGCGAGCAGTACTTC.

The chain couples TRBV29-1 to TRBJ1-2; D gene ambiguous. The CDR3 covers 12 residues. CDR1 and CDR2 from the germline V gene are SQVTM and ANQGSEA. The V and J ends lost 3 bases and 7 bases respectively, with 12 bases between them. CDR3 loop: CSVDPGGAGYTF. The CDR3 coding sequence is TGCAGCGTTGACCCCGGAGGCGCTGGCTACACCTTC.

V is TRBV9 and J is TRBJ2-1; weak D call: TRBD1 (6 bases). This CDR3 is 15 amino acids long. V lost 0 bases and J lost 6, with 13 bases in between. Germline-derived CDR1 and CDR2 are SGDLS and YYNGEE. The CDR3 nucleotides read TGTGCCAGCAGCGTAGGGCAGACAGGCACCAATGAGCAGTTCTTC. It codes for CASSVGQTGTNEQFF.

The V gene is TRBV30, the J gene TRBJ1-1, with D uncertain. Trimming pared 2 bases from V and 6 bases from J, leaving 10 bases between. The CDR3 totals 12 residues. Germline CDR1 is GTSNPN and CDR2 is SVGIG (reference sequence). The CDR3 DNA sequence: TGTGCCTGGAGTATGCAGGAAGCTGAAGCTTTCTTT. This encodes CAWSMQEAEAFF.

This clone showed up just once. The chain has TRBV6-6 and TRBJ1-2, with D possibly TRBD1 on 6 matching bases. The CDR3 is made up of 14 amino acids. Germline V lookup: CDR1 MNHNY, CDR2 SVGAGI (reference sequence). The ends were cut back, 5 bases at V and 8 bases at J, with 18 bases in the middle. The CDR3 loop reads CASSPGQLRGGYTF. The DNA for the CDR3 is TGTGCCAGCAGTCCAGGACAGCTCCGAGGGGGCTACACCTTC.

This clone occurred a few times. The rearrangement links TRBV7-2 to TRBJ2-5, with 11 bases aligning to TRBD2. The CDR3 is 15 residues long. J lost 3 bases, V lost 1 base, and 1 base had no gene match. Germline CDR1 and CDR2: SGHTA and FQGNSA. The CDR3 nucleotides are TGTGCCAGCAGCTTAGGGGGACTAGCGGAAGAGACCCAGTACTTC. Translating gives CASSLGGLAEETQYF.

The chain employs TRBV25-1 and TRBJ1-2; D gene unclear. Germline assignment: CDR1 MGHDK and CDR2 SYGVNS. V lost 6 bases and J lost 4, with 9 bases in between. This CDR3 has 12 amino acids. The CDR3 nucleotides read TGTGCCAGCAGGGAGCCGAGCTATGGCTACACCTTC. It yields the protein CASREPSYGYTF.

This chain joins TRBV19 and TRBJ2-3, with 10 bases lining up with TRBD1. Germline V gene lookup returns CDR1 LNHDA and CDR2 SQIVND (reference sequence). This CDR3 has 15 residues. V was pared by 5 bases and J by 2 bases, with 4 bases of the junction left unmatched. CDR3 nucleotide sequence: TGTGCCAGTAGTCTGGACAGGGGGGACACAGATACGCAGTATTTT. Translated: CASSLDRGDTDTQYF. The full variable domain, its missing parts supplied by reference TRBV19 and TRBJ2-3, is DGGITQSPKYLFRKEGQNVTLSCEQNLNHDAMYWYRQDPGQGLRLIYYSQIVNDFQKGDIAEGYSVSREKKESFPLTVTSAQKNPTAFYLCASSLDRGDTDTQYFGPGTRLTVL.

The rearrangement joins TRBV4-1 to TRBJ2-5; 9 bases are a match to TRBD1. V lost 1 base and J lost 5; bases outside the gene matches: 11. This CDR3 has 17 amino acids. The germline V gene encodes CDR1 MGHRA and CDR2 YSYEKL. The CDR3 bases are TGCGCCAGCAGCCAAGGGATCTCCGGGACAGGGAAGGAGACCCAGTACTTC. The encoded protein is CASSQGISGTGKETQYF.

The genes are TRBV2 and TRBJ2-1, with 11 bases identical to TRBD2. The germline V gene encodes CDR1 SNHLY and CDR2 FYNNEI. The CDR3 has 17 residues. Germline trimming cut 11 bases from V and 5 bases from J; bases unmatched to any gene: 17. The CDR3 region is CAGKVRLAGGENNEQFF. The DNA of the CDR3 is TGTGCCGGCAAGGTCAGGCTAGCGGGGGGCGAGAACAATGAGCAGTTCTTC.

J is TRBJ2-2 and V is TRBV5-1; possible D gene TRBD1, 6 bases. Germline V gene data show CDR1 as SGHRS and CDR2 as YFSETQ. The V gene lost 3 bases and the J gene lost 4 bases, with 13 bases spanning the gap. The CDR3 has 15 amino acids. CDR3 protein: CASSSRGPGTGELFF. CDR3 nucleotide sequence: TGCGCCAGCAGCTCCAGGGGCCCGGGCACCGGGGAGCTGTTTTTT.

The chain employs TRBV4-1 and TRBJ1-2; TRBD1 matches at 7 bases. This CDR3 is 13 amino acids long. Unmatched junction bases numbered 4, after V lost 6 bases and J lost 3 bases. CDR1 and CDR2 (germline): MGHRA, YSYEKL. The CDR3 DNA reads TGCGCCAGCAGTCGACAGGGCGACTATGGCTACACCTTC. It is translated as CASSRQGDYGYTF.

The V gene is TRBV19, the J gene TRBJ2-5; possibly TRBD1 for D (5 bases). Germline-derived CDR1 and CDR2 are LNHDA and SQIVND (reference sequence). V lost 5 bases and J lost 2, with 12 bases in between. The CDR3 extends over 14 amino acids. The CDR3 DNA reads TGTGCCAGTAGTTCAAGACAGATTCAAGAGACCCAGTACTTC. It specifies CASSSRQIQETQYF.

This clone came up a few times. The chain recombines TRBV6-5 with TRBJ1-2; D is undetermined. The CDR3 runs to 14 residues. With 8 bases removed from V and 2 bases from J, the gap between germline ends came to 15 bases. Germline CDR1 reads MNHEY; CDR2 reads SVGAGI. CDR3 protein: CASGRSTGNYGYTF. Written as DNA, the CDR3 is TGTGCCAGCGGTCGATCGACGGGGAACTATGGCTACACCTTC.

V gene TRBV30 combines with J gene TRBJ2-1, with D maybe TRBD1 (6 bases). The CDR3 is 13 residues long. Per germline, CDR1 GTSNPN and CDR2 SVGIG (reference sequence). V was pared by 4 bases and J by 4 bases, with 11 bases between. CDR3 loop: CAWTPTGYNEQFF. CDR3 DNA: TGTGCCTGGACCCCGACAGGATACAATGAGCAGTTCTTC.

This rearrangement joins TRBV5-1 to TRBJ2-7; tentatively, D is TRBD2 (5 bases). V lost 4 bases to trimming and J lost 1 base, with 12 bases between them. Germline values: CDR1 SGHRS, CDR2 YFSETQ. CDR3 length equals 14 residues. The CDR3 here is CASSQRAVSYEQYF. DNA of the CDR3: TGCGCCAGCAGCCAGAGGGCGGTTTCCTACGAGCAGTACTTC.

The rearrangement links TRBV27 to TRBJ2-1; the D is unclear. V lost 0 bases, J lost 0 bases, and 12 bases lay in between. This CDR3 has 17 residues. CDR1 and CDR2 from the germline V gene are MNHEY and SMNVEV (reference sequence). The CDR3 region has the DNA TGTGCCAGCAGTTTATCCCCTGCTCCGGGCTCCTACAATGAGCAGTTCTTC. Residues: CASSLSPAPGSYNEQFF.

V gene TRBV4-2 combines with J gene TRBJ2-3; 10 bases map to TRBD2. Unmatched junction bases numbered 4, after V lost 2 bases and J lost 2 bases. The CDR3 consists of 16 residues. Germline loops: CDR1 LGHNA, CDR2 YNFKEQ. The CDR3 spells CASSQLAGGFTDTQYF. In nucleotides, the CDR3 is TGTGCCAGCAGCCAATTAGCGGGGGGCTTCACAGATACGCAGTATTTT.

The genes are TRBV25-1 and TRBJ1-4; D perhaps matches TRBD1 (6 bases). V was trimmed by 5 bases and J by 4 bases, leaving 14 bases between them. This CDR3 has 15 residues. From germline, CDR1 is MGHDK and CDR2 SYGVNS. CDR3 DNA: TGTGCCAGCAGTTTATTACAGGGCCTTAATGAAAAACTGTTTTTT. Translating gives CASSLLQGLNEKLFF.

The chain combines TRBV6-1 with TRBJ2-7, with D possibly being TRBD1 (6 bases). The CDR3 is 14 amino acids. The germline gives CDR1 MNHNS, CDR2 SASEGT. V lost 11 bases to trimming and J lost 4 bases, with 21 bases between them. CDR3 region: CASPPSGVVYEQYF. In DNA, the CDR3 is TGTGCCTCCCCCCCGTCAGGGGTGGTATACGAGCAGTACTTC.

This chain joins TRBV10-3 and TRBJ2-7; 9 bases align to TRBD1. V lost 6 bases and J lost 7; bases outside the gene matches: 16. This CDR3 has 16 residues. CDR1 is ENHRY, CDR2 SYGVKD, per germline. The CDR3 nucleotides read TGTGCCATCAGATTGTTCTCGGGACAGGGACCGGGGGAGCAGTACTTC. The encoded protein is CAIRLFSGQGPGEQYF.